Each of the 20 T cell receptor beta chains below was sequenced from the same sample in a study of shared clonotypes between healthy human individuals. Sequencing used immunoSEQ multiplex PCR; TCRdb keeps in-frame clones, though not all of them. Among around 500,000 clones listed, about 78% were seen once. Material: PBMCs. The receptors were sampled from a woman in her thirties or forties in good health. Some clones in this sample may be carry-over from other donors' samples.

This clone showed up just once. The rearrangement joins TRBV7-3 to TRBJ2-1, with 14 bases lining up with TRBD2. CDR3 size: 15 residues. Germline V CDR1 and CDR2: SGHTA, FQGTGA. The J segment lost 8 bases and the V segment lost 4 bases, leaving 4 bases of the junction unmatched. This chain's CDR3 is CASSSWTSGRYEQFF. CDR3 coding DNA: TGTGCCAGCAGCTCCTGGACTAGCGGGAGGTATGAGCAGTTCTTC.

V usage is TRBV6-1 and J usage is TRBJ1-1; tentative D call: TRBD1 (5 bases). Germline V gives CDR1 MNHNS, CDR2 SASEGT. The CDR3 extends over 13 amino acids. V lost 3 bases and J lost 10, with 15 bases in between. The CDR3 DNA reads TGTGCCAGCAGTGAGGTGTCGGGGGGAAGAGCTTTCTTT. Protein product: CASSEVSGGRAFF.

This clone was picked up a small number of times. The chain employs TRBV5-1 and TRBJ1-2; 8 bases match TRBD1. CDR1 is SGHRS and CDR2 is YFSETQ in the germline V gene. Unmatched junction bases numbered 2, after V lost 0 bases and J lost 4 bases. This CDR3 is built from 14 residues. The chain's CDR3 is CASSLDTGGYGYTF. The CDR3 coding sequence is TGCGCCAGCAGCTTGGACACAGGGGGCTATGGCTACACCTTC.

J is TRBJ2-1 and V is TRBV19; D possibly corresponds to TRBD1 (7 bases). Germline CDR1 and CDR2: LNHDA and SQIVND (reference sequence). CDR3 size: 13 residues. The germline V and J ends were trimmed by 7 bases and 8 bases, with 15 bases remaining between them. The CDR3 region is CASTAEGADEQFF. CDR3 bases: TGTGCCAGTACGGCGGAGGGGGCTGATGAGCAGTTCTTC.

The rearrangement links TRBV2 to TRBJ2-5, with D possibly matching TRBD2 (6 bases). TRBJ2-7 explains the end of the DNA better; the J call may be wrong. Per germline, CDR1 SNHLY and CDR2 FYNNEI. CDR3 length: 14 amino acids. The CDR3 coding sequence is TGTGCCAGCAGTGAAGTACTAGCAGCCTACGAGCAGTACTTC. Its translation: CASSEVLAAYEQYF.

This clone was seen just once. The V and J genes are TRBV27 and TRBJ2-7; 7 positions match TRBD1. After removal of 10 bases from V and 5 bases from J, the junction contained 8 bases not matched to a gene. CDR3 length: 12 amino acids. In germline, CDR1 is MNHEY, CDR2 SMNVEV (reference sequence). The CDR3 here is CATISTGHEQYF. The CDR3 region has the DNA TGTGCCACCATATCGACAGGGCACGAGCAGTACTTC.

The chain combines TRBV19 with TRBJ2-7, with TRBD2 matching 9 bases. With V trimmed by 6 bases and J by 1 base, 1 base remained unmatched. The CDR3 is 13 residues long. Germline CDR1 LNHDA, CDR2 SQIVND (reference sequence). The CDR3 DNA sequence: TGTGCCAGTAGGACTAGCGGTTCCTACGAGCAGTACTTC. Amino acid sequence: CASRTSGSYEQYF.

This chain connects TRBV5-6 to TRBJ1-3; D is uncertain. CDR1 is SGHDT and CDR2 is YYEEEE in the germline V gene. The CDR3 spans 14 residues. V gave up 4 bases and J gave up 4 bases, with 12 bases separating them. CDR3 DNA: TGTGCCAGCAGCCCCGGGATCCCCGGAAACACCATATATTTT. This gives the protein CASSPGIPGNTIYF.

The J gene is TRBJ2-6, the V gene TRBV15; D is unresolved. The CDR3 length is 15 residues. CDR1 is LNHNV and CDR2 is YYDKDF in the germline V gene (reference sequence). V lost 4 bases and J lost 1, with 8 bases in between. The CDR3 region has the DNA TGTGCCACCAGCACAAGGTCTTCTGGGGCCAACGTCCTGACTTTC. This codes for CATSTRSSGANVLTF.

The chain employs TRBV5-4 and TRBJ2-7; 7 bases line up with TRBD1. Germline V CDR1 and CDR2: SGHNT, YYREEE (reference sequence). The ends lost 10 bases at V and 2 bases at J; junction bases unmatched: 9. This CDR3 comprises 13 residues. This chain's CDR3 is CAGSRDSTYEQYF. The CDR3 coding sequence is TGTGCCGGATCCCGGGACAGCACCTACGAGCAGTACTTC.

The rearrangement joins TRBV5-5 to TRBJ2-7; no reliable D call. Germline CDR1 SGHKS, CDR2 YYEKEE (reference sequence). The ends were cut back, 2 bases at V and 5 bases at J, with 8 bases in the middle. The CDR3 consists of 12 residues. The DNA of the CDR3 is TGTGCCAGCAGCTTCGGCCCAGACGAGCAGTACTTC. Its translation: CASSFGPDEQYF.

This clone was detected once. DNA of the CDR3: TGTGCCATCAGTGACAGGCTTCAAGAGACCCAGTACTTC. It translates to CAISDRLQETQYF. The V and J genes are TRBV10-3 and TRBJ2-5, with D uncertain. The V and J ends lost 3 bases and 2 bases respectively, with 7 bases between them. CDR1 and CDR2 from the germline V gene are ENHRY and SYGVKD. This CDR3 has 13 residues.

V is TRBV19 and J is TRBJ1-1, with 8 nucleotides matching TRBD1. The V and J ends lost 3 bases and 1 base, in that order; junction bases with no gene match: 4. Germline values: CDR1 LNHDA, CDR2 SQIVND (reference sequence). CDR3 length equals 15 residues. CDR3 DNA sequence: TGTGCCAGTAGTATGCTGGGGACAGGGAACACTGAAGCTTTCTTT. This sequence encodes CASSMLGTGNTEAFF.

V and J are TRBV5-4 and TRBJ1-2; tentatively, D is TRBD1 (5 bases). CDR1 and CDR2 from the germline V gene are SGHNT and YYREEE (reference sequence). This CDR3 contains 13 residues. V lost 4 bases to trimming and J lost 3 bases, with 10 bases between them. The CDR3 sequence is CASSRATDYGYTF. The DNA for the CDR3 is TGTGCCAGCAGCCGGGCGACAGACTATGGCTACACCTTC. Variable domain in full (rest from reference TRBV5-4 and TRBJ1-2): ETGVTQSPTHLIKTRGQQVTLRCSSQSGHNTVSWYQQALGQGPQFIFQYYREEENGRGNFPPRFSGLQFPNYSSELNVNALELDDSALYLCASSRATDYGYTFGSGTRLTVV.

Regarding this clone: In the same sample, other DNA sequences code for this CDR3. The gene calls are TRBV5-1 and TRBJ2-2; D remains unclear. Germline CDR1 reads SGHRS; CDR2 reads YFSETQ. The germline V and J ends were trimmed by 0 bases and 6 bases, with 12 bases remaining between them. This CDR3 spans 15 amino acids. The CDR3 DNA follows: TGCGCCAGCAGCTTGGGAACGGGTGGAGCCGGGGAGCTGTTTTTT. It yields the protein CASSLGTGGAGELFF.

The chain uses TRBV2 and TRBJ2-7; 9 nucleotides match TRBD1. The CDR3 extends over 14 amino acids. The V segment lost 7 bases and the J segment 2 bases; nucleotides outside the gene matches: 6. Germline CDR1 and CDR2: SNHLY and FYNNEI. CDR3 bases: TGTGCCAGCAATCCGGGACAGGGTCCCTACGAGCAGTACTTC. This sequence encodes CASNPGQGPYEQYF.

This chain links TRBV7-2 with TRBJ2-1, with TRBD2 identical over 8 bases. The CDR3 runs to 15 residues. The ends lost 9 bases at V and 2 bases at J; junction bases unmatched: 9. Germline CDR1 SGHTA, CDR2 FQGNSA. CDR3 sequence reads: CASHGRGSPYNEQFF. As DNA, the CDR3 is TGTGCCAGTCACGGGAGGGGGTCGCCCTACAATGAGCAGTTCTTC.

The chain recombines TRBV4-1 with TRBJ2-3; 10 nucleotides match TRBD2. Germline lookup yields CDR1 MGHRA and CDR2 YSYEKL. CDR3 size: 20 residues. The trim removed 1 base at V and 1 base at J, leaving 14 bases unmatched. CDR3 region: CASSQVILAGGSWGTDTQYF. CDR3 DNA: TGCGCCAGCAGCCAAGTGATTTTAGCGGGAGGTTCTTGGGGCACAGATACGCAGTATTTT.

This sequence joins TRBV15 and TRBJ2-3; D unresolved. The CDR3 loop spans 14 amino acids. CDR1 and CDR2 (germline): LNHNV, YYDKDF (reference sequence). V lost 1 base to trimming and J lost 1 base, with 6 bases between them. In nucleotides, the CDR3 is TGTGCCACCAGCAGAGGTACAGGCACAGATACGCAGTATTTT. It translates to CATSRGTGTDTQYF.

The chain joins TRBV30 to TRBJ2-6; maybe TRBD1 (5 bases). Per germline, CDR1 GTSNPN and CDR2 SVGIG (reference sequence). Trimming cost V 0 bases and J 1 base, with 19 bases left between them. This CDR3 contains 19 residues. CDR3 nucleotide sequence: TGTGCCTGGAGTGTACGGTACAGGCCCCCCAGGTCTGGGGCCAACGTCCTGACTTTC. Translating gives CAWSVRYRPPRSGANVLTF.